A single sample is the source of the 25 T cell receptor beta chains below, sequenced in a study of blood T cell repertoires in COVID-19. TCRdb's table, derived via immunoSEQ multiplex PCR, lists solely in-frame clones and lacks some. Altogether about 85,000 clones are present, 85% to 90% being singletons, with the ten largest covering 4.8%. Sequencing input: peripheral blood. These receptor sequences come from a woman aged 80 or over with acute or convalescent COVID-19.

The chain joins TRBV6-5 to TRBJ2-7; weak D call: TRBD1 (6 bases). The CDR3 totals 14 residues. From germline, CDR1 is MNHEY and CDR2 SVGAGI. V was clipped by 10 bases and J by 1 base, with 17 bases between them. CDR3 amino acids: CATSRTEGSYEQYF. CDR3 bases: TGTGCCACCTCTCGGACAGAGGGGTCCTACGAGCAGTACTTC.

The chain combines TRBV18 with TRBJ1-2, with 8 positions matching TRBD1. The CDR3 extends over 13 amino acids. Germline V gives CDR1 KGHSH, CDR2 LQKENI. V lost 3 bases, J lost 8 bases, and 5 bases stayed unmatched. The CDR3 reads CASSPLTGEGYTF. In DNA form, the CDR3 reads TGTGCCAGCTCACCCTTGACAGGGGAGGGCTACACCTTC.

CDR3 coding DNA: TGTGCCAGCTGTCGGGGAGACACCATATATTTT. Translated, it gives CASCRGDTIYF. The chain uses TRBV6-5 and TRBJ1-3; D is uncertain. The V and J ends lost 8 bases and 8 bases respectively, with 10 bases between them. The germline V gene has CDR1 MNHEY and CDR2 SVGAGI. CDR3 length: 11 residues.

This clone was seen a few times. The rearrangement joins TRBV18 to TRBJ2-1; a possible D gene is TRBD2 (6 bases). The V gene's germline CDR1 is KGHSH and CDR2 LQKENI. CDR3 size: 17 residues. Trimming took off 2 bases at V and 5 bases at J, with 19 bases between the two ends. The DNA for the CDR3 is TGTGCCAGCTCACCATTAGGAGGACGCATAGCGGACAATGAGCAGTTCTTC. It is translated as CASSPLGGRIADNEQFF. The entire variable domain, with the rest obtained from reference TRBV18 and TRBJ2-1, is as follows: NAGVMQNPRHLVRRRGQEARLRCSPMKGHSHVYWYRQLPEEGLKFMVYLQKENIIDESGMPKERFSAEFPKEGPSILRIQQVVRGDSAAYFCASSPLGGRIADNEQFFGPGTRLTVL.

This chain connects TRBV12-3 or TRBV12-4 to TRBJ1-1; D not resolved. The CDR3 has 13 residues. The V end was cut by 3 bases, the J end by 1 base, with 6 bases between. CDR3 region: CASSFRQNTEAFF. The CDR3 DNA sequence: TGTGCCAGCAGTTTCCGACAGAACACTGAAGCTTTCTTT.

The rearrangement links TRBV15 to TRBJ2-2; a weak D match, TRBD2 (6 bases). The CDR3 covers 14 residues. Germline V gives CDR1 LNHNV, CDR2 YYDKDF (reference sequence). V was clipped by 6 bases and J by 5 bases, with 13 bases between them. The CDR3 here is CATRERASTGELFF. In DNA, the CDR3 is TGTGCCACCAGGGAGCGGGCCAGTACCGGGGAGCTGTTTTTT.

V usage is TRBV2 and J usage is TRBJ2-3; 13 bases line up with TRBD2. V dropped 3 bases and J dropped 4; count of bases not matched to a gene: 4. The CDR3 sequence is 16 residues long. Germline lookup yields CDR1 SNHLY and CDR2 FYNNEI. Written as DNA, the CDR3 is TGTGCCAGCAGTGATACTAGCGGGAGGGCCCCAGATACGCAGTATTTT. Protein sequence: CASSDTSGRAPDTQYF.

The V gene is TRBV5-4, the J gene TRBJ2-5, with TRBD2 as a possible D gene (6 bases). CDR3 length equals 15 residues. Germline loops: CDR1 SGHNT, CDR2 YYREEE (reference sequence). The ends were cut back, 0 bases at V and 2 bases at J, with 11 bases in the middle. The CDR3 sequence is CASSLDPGEQETQYF. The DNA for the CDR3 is TGTGCCAGCAGCTTGGATCCGGGAGAGCAAGAGACCCAGTACTTC.

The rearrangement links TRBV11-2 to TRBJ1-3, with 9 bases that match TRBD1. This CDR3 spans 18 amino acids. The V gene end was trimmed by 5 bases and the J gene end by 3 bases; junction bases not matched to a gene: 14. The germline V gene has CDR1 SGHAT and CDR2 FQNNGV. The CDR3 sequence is CASSIRSGTGMFGNTIYF. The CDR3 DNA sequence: TGTGCCAGCAGCATCAGGTCCGGGACAGGGATGTTTGGAAACACCATATATTTT.

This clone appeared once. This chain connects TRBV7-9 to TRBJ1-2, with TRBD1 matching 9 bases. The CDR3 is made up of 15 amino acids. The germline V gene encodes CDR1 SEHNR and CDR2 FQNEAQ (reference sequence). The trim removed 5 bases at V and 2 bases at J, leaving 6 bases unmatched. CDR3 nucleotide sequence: TGTGCCAGCAGCCCTCGGGACAGGGAGAACTATGGCTACACCTTC. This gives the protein CASSPRDRENYGYTF.

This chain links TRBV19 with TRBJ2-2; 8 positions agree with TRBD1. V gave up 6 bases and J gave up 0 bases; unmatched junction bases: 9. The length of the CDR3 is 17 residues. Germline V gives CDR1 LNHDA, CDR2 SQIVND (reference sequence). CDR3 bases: TGTGCCAGTAGCGACAGGGGACCCATTCCGAACACCGGGGAGCTGTTTTTT. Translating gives CASSDRGPIPNTGELFF.

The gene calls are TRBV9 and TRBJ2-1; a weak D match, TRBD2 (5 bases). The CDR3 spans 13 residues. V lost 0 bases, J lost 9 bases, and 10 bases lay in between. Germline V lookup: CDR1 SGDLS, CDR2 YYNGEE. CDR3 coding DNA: TGTGCCAGCAGCGTAGTACTAGAAGCTGAGCAGTTCTTC. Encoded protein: CASSVVLEAEQFF. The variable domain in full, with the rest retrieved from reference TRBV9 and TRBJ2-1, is DSGVTQTPKHLITATGQRVTLRCSPRSGDLSVYWYQQSLDQGLQFLIQYYNGEERAKGNILERFSAQQFPDLHSELNLSSLELGDSALYFCASSVVLEAEQFFGPGTRLTVL.

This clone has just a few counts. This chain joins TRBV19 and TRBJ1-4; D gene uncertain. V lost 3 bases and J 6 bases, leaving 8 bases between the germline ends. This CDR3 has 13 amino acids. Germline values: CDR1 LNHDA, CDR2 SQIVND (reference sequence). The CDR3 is CASSIQKHEKLFF. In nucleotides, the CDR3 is TGTGCCAGTAGTATCCAGAAACATGAAAAACTGTTTTTT.

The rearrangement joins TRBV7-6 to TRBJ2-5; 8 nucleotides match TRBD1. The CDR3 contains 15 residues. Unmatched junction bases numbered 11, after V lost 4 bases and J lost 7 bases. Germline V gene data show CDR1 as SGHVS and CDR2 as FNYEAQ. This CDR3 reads CASSSGQGASGTQYF. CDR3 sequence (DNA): TGTGCCAGCAGCTCTGGCCAGGGGGCCTCTGGGACCCAGTACTTC.

CDR3 sequence (DNA): TGTGCCAGCAGCTTAGCTATGGCAGGCTCTGGAAACACCATATATTTT. Its protein product is CASSLAMAGSGNTIYF. This chain links TRBV7-6 with TRBJ1-3, with unresolved D. V lost 0 bases and J 0 bases, leaving 9 bases between the germline ends. Per the germline V gene, CDR1 is SGHVS and CDR2 is FNYEAQ. This CDR3 spans 16 amino acids.

This CDR3 reads CASSDHRVSDTQYF. The DNA of the CDR3 is TGTGCCAGTAGTGACCACAGGGTTTCAGATACGCAGTATTTT. The chain is built from TRBV19 and TRBJ2-3, with D perhaps matching TRBD1 (6 bases). V was clipped by 5 bases and J by 4 bases, with 13 bases between them. CDR1 is LNHDA and CDR2 is SQIVND in the germline V gene (reference sequence). This CDR3 has 14 residues.

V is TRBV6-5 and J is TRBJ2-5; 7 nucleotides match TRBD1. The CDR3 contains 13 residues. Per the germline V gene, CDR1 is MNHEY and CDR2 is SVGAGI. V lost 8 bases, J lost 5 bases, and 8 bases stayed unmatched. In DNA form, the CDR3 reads TGTGCCAGCGGCAGGACAGGTGGGGAGACCCAGTACTTC. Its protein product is CASGRTGGETQYF.

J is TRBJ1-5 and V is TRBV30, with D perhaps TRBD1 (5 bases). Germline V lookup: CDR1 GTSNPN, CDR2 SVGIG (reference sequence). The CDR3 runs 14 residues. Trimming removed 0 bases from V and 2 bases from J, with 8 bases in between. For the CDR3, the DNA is TGTGCCTGGAGTGTAGGGGAGGGCAATCAGCCCCAGCATTTT. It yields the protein CAWSVGEGNQPQHF.

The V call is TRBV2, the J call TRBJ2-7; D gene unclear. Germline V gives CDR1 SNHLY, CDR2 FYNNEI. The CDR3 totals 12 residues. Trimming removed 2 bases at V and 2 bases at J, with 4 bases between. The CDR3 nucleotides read TGTGCCAGCAGTGAATCGGCCTACGAGCAGTACTTC. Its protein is CASSESAYEQYF.

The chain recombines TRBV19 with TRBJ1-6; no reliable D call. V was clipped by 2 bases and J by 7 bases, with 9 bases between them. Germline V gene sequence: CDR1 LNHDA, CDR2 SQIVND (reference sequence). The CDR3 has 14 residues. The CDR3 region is CASSIITANSPLHF. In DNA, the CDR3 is TGTGCCAGTAGTATAATAACAGCAAATTCACCCCTCCACTTT.

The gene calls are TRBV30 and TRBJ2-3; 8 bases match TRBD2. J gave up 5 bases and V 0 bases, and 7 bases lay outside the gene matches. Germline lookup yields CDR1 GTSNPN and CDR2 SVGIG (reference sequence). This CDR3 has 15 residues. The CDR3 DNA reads TGTGCCTGGAGTGTCGGGAGCGGGAGTAGAGATACGCAGTATTTT. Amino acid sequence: CAWSVGSGSRDTQYF.

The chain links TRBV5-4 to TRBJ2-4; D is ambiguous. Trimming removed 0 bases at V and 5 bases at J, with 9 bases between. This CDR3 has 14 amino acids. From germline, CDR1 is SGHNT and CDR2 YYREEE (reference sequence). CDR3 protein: CASSLDRMENIQYF. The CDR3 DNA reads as TGTGCCAGCAGCTTGGATAGAATGGAAAACATTCAGTACTTC.

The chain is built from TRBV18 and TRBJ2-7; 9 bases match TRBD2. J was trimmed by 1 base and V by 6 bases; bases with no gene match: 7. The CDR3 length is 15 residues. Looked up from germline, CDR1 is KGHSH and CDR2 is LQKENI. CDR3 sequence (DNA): TGTGCCAGCTCCATTGGCGGGAGGGGATCCTACGAGCAGTACTTC. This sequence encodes CASSIGGRGSYEQYF.

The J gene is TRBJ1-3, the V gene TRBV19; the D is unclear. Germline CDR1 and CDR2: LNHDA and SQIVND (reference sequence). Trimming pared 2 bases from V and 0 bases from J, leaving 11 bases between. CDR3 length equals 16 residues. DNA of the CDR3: TGTGCCAGTAGTATAATCCCGCGGGCCTCTGGAAACACCATATATTTT. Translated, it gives CASSIIPRASGNTIYF.

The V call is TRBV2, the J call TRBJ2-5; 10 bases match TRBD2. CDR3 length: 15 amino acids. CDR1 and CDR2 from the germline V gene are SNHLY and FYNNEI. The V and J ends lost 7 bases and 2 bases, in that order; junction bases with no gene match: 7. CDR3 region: CASKRLAGVQETQYF. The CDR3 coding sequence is TGTGCCAGCAAACGCCTAGCGGGAGTACAAGAGACCCAGTACTTC. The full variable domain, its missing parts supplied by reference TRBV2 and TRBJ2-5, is EPEVTQTPSHQVTQMGQEVILRCVPISNHLYFYWYRQILGQKVEFLVSFYNNEISEKSEIFDDQFSVERPDGSNFTLKIRSTKLEDSAMYFCASKRLAGVQETQYFGPGTRLLVL.